This entry features one T cell receptor beta chain sequence. Its antigen is as yet unknown. Repertoires were generated with immunoSEQ multiplex PCR, while TCRdb's copy carries only in-frame clones and drops some. Of fewer than 150,000 clones in the sample, about 90% are singletons; the top ten hold around 1.6%. These data come from a study of T cell responses to AZD1222 COVID-19 vaccine. J was trimmed by 4 bases and V by 6 bases; bases with no gene match: 2. CDR3 length equals 13 residues. Germline-derived CDR1 and CDR2 are SGHTA and FQGNSA. Study-wide results and limits: Distributed over spike, vaccine-associated CD4 TCRs predominated at 160-218 and 743-854. Epitopes outside B.1.351 and B.1.1.7 mutated regions reportedly drew nearly half of spike TCRs.

Sample: peripheral blood, taken 28 days after the second AZD1222 dose. This sequence originates from an adult who received the AZD1222 COVID-19 vaccine. The chain links TRBV7-2 to TRBJ1-5; 8 nucleotides align to TRBD1. CDR3 nucleotide sequence: TGTGCCAGCAGTAGGACAGGGAATCAGCCCCAGCATTTT. It codes for CASSRTGNQPQHF.